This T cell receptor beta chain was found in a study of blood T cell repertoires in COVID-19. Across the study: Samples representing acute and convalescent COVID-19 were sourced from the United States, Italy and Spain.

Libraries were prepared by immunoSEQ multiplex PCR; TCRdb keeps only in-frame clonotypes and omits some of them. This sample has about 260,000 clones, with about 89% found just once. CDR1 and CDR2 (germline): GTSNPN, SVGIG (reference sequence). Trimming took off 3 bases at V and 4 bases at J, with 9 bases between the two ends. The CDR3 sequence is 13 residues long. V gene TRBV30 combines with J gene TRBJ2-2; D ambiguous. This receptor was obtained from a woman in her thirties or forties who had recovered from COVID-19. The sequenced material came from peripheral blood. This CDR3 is CAWRFQFTGELFF. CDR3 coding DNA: TGTGCCTGGAGGTTTCAGTTCACCGGGGAGCTGTTTTTT.